This T cell receptor beta chain emerged from a study of shared clonotypes between healthy human individuals. Study-wide points: Larger estimated richness was generally recorded for naive subsets relative to memory subsets. Among a handful of donors, about 5% of naive CD4 clonotypes were found in common.

With regard to this clone: Antigen: not known.

CDR1 MDHEN and CDR2 SYDVKM come from the germline V gene. The length of the CDR3 is 17 residues. J gave up 0 bases and V 6 bases, and 11 bases lay outside the gene matches. Here immunoSEQ multiplex PCR was the method, and the copy in TCRdb shows in-frame clones only, minus some. The sample contains fewer than 1.4 million clones, more than 75% of which appear only once. Sequencing was performed on memory CD4+ T cells from PBMCs. Subset denoted: CD45RA-negative fraction. The TCR originated in a man aged 18 to 29 in good health. Some clones in this sample may be carry-over from other donors' samples. This chain joins TRBV28 and TRBJ1-2; 9 nucleotides line up with TRBD1. CDR3 amino acids: CASSRGQGQLPNYGYTF. CDR3 DNA sequence: TGTGCCAGCAGCCGTGGACAGGGGCAACTGCCTAACTATGGCTACACCTTC.